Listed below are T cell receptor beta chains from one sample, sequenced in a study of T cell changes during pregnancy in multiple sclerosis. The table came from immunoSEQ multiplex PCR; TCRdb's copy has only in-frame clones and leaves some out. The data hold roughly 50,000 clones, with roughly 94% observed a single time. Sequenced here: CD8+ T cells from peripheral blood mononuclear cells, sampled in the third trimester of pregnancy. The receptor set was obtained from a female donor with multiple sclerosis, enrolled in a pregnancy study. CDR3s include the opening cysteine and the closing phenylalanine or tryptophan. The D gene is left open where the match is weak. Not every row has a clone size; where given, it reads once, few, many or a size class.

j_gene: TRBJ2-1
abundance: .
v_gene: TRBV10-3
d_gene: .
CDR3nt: TGTGCCATCAGTGAGTTCAAATACAATGAGCAGTTCTTC
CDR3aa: CAISEFKYNEQFF

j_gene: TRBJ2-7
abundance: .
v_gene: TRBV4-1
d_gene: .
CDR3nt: TGCGCCAGCAGCCAAGGTCAGCGCTACGAGCAGTACTTC
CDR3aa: CASSQGQRYEQYF

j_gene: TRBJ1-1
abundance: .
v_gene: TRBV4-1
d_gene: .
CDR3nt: TGCGCCAGCAGCCCGACAGAAGTGAACACTGAAGCTTTCTTT
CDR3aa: CASSPTEVNTEAFF

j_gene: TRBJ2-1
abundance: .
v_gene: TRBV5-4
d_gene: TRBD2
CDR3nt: TGTGCCAGCAGCTTGGCTAGTAGCGGGAGGCCATACAATGAGCAGTTCTTC
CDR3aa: CASSLASSGRPYNEQFF

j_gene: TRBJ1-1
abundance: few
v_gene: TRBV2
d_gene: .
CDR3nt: TGTGCCAGCAGCGACAGGCCCGGGAACACTGAAGCTTTCTTT
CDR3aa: CASSDRPGNTEAFF

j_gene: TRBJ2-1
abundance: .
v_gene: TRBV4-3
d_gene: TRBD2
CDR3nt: TGCGCCAGCAGCCAAGATCTTGCTAGCGGGGAATACAATGAGCAGTTCTTC
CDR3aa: CASSQDLASGEYNEQFF

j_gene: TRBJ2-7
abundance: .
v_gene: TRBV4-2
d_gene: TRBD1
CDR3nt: TGTGCCAGCACGACTAACCAGGGGGCTGGAGCCTACGAGCAGTACTTC
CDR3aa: CASTTNQGAGAYEQYF

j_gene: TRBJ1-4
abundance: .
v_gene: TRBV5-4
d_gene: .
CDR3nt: TGTGCCAGCACCAACCGGGGTGGTGAAAAACTGTTTTTT
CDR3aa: CASTNRGGEKLFF

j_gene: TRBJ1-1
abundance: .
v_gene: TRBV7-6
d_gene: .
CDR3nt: TGTGCCAGCAGCTTAGTAGGACTTTCGAACACTGAAGCTTTCTTT
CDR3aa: CASSLVGLSNTEAFF

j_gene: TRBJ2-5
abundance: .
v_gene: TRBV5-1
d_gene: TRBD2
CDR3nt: TGCGCCAGCAGCTTGTTAGGCGGGTCTGGGCTAGCGGGAGGTCCGTACCAAGAGACCCAGTACTTC
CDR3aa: CASSLLGGSGLAGGPYQETQYF

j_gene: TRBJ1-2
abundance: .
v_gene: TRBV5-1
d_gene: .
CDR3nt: TGCGCCAGCGCCCCACCGACAGGTACCATCTATGGCTACACCTTC
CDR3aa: CASAPPTGTIYGYTF

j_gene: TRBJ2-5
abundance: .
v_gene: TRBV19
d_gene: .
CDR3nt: TGTGCCAGTAGTCCTCTACGGGAGAAACAAGAGACCCAGTACTTC
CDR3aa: CASSPLREKQETQYF